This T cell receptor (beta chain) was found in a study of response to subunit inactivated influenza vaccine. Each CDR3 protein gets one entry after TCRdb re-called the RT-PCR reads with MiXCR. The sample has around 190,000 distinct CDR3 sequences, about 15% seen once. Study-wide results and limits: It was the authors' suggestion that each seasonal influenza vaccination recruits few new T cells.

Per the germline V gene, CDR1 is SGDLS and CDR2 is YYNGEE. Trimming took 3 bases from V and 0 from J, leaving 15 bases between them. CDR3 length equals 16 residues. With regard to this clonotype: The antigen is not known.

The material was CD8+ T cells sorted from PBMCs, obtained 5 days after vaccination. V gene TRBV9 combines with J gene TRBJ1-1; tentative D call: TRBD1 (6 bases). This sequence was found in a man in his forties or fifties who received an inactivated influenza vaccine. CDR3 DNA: TGTGCCAGCAGCGCCTCCGGACAGATTATGAACACTGAAGCTTTCTTT. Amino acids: CASSASGQIMNTEAFF.